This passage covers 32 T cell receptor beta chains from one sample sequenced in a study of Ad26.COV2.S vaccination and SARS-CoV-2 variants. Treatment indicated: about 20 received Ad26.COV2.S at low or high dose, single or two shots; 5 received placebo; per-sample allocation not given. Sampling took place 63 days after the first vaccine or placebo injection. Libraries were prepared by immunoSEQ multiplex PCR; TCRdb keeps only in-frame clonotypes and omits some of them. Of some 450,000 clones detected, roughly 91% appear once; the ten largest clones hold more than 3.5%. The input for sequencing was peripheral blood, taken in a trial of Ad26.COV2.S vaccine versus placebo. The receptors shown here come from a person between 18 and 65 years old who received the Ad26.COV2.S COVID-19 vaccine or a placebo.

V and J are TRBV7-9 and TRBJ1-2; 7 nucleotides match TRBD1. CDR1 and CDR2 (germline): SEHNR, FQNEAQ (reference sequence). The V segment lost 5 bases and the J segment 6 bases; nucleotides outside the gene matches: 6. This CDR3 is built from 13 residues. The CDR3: CASSASDRDGYTF. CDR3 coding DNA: TGTGCCAGCAGCGCCTCAGACAGGGATGGCTACACCTTC.

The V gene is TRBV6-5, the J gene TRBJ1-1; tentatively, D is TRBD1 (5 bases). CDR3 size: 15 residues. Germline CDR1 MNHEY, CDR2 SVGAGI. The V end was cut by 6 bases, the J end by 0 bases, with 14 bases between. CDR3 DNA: TGTGCCAGCAGAGACCTCGGGACGTTGAACACTGAAGCTTTCTTT. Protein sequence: CASRDLGTLNTEAFF.

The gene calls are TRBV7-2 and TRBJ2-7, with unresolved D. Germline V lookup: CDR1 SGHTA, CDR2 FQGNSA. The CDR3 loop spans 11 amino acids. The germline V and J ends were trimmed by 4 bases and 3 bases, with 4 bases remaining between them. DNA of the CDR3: TGTGCCAGCAGCTCTTACTACGAGCAGTACTTC. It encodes CASSSYYEQYF. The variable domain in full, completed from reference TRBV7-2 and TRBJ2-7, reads GAGVSQSPSNKVTEKGKDVELRCDPISGHTALYWYRQSLGQGLEFLIYFQGNSAPDKSGLPSDRFSAERTGGSVSTLTIQRTQQEDSAVYLCASSSYYEQYFGPGTRLTVT.

For the CDR3, the DNA is TGCGCCAGCAGCTTGACGGCACAGGGGAATTCACCCCTCCACTTT. Protein: CASSLTAQGNSPLHF. This chain links TRBV5-1 with TRBJ1-6, with 7 positions matching TRBD1. This CDR3 is 15 amino acids long. V trimming: 1 base; J trimming: 7 bases; junction bases outside the gene matches: 5. CDR1 is SGHRS, CDR2 YFSETQ, per germline.

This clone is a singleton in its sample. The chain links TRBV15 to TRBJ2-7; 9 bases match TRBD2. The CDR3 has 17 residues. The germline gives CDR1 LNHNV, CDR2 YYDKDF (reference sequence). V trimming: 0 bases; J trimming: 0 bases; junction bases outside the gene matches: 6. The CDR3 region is CATSRDFSSGDSYEQYF. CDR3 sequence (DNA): TGTGCCACCAGCAGAGATTTTTCTAGCGGGGACTCCTACGAGCAGTACTTC.

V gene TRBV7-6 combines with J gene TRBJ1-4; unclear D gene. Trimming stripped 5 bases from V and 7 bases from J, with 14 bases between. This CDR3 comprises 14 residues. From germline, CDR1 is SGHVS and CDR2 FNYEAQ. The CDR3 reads CASSPVYRGEKLFF. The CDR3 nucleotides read TGTGCCAGCAGCCCGGTTTATCGGGGTGAAAAACTGTTTTTT.

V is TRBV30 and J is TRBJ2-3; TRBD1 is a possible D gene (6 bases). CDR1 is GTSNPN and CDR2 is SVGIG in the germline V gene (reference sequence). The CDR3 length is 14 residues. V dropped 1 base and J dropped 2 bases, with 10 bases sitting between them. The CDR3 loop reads CAWSEDSPTDTQYF. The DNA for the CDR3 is TGTGCCTGGAGTGAGGACAGTCCCACAGATACGCAGTATTTT. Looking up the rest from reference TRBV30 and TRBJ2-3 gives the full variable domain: SQTIHQWPATLVQPVGSPLSLECTVEGTSNPNLYWYRQAAGRGLQLLFYSVGIGQISSEVPQNLSASRPQDRQFILSSKKLLLSDSGFYLCAWSEDSPTDTQYFGPGTRLTVL.

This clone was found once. The CDR3, as DNA: TGTGCCAGCAGCTTGGGCAGGGGAGGGAATGAGCAGTTCTTC. Encoded protein: CASSLGRGGNEQFF. The chain uses TRBV7-3 and TRBJ2-1; maybe TRBD2 (7 bases). CDR1 and CDR2 from the germline V gene are SGHTA and FQGTGA. The CDR3 has 14 residues. The V gene lost 3 bases and the J gene lost 7 bases, with 13 bases spanning the gap.

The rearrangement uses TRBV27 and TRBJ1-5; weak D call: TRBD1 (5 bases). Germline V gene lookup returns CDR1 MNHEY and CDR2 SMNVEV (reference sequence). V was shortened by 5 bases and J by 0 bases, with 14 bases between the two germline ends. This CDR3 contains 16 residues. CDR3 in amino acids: CASSSHGTLSNQPQHF. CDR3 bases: TGTGCCAGCAGTAGCCACGGGACCCTTAGCAATCAGCCCCAGCATTTT.

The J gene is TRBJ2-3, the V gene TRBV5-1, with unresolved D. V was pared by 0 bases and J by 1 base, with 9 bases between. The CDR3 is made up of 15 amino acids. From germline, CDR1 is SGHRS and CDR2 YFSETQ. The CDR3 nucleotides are TGCGCCAGCAGCTTGGACGCTCACCGCACAGATACGCAGTATTTT. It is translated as CASSLDAHRTDTQYF.

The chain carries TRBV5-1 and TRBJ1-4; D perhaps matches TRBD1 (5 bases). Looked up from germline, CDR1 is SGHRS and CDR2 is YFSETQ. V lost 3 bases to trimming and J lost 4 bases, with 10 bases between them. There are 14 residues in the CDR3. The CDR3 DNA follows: TGCGCCAGCAGCTCCGGGACCGATAATGAAAAACTGTTTTTT. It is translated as CASSSGTDNEKLFF.

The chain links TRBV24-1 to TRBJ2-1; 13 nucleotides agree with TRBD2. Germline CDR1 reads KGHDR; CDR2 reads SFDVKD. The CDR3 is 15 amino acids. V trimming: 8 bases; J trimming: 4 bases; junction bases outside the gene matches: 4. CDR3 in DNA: TGTGCCACCACAGGACTAGCGGGGGAATACAATGAGCAGTTCTTC. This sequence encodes CATTGLAGEYNEQFF.

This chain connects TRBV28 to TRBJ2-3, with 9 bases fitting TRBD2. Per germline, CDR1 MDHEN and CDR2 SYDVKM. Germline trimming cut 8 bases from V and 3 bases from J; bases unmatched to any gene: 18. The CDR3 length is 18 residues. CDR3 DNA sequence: TGTGCCAGCGGCGGACAGTTCTCCCGCGCGGGAGGGACAGATACGCAGTATTTT. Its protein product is CASGGQFSRAGGTDTQYF.

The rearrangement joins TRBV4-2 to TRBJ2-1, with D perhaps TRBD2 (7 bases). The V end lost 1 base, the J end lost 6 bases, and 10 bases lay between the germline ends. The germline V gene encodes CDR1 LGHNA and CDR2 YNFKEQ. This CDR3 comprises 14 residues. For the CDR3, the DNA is TGTGCCAGCAGCCAAGGAGGGGGGGGCAATGAGCAGTTCTTC. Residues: CASSQGGGGNEQFF.

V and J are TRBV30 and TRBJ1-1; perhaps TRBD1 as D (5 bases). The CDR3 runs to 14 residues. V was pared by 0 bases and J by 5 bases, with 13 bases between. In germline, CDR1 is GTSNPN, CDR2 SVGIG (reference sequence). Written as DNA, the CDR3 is TGTGCCTGGAGTGTATCCAGGGAGGGGACTGAAGCTTTCTTT. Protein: CAWSVSREGTEAFF.

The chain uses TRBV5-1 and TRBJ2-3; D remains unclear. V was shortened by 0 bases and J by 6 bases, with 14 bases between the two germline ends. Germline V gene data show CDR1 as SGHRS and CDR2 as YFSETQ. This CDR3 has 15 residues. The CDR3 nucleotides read TGCGCCAGCAGCTTGGAAGGCCGGCTCTTGGATACGCAGTATTTT. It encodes CASSLEGRLLDTQYF.

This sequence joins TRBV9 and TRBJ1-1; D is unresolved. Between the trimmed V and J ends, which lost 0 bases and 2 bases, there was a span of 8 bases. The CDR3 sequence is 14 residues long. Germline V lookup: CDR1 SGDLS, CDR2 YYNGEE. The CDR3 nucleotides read TGTGCCAGCAGCGTAGTCACGATCAACACTGAAGCTTTCTTT. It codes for CASSVVTINTEAFF.

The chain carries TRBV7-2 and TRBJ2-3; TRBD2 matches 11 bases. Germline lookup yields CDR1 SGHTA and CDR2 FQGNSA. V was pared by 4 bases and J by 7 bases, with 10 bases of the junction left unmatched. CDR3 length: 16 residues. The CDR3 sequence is CASSSLAGGPSNTQYF. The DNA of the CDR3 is TGTGCCAGCAGCTCGTTAGCGGGAGGGCCCTCAAATACGCAGTATTTT.

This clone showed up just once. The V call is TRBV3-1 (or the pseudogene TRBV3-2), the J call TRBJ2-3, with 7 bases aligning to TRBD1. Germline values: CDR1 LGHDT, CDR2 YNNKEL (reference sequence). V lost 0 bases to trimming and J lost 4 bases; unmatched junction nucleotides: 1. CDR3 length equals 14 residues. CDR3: CASSQDQGADTQYF. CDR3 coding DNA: TGTGCCAGCAGCCAAGATCAGGGGGCAGATACGCAGTATTTT.

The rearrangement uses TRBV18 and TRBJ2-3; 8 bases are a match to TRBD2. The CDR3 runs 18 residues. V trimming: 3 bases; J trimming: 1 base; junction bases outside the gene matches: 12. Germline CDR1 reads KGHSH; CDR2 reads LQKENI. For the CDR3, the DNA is TGTGCCAGCTCACCGGGCGTTTGGACTAGCCGGGGCACAGATACGCAGTATTTT. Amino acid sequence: CASSPGVWTSRGTDTQYF.

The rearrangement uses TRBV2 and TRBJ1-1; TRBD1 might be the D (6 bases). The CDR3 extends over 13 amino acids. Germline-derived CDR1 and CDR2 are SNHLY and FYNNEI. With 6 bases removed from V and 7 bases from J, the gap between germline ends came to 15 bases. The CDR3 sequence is CASRPQGLNEAFF. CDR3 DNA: TGTGCCAGCAGACCCCAGGGGCTAAATGAAGCTTTCTTT.

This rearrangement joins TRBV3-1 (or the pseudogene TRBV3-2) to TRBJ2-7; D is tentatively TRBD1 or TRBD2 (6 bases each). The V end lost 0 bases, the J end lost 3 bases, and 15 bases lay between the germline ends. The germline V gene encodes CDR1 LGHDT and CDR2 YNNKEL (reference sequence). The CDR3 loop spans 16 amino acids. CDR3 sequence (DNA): TGTGCCAGCAGCCAAGAGGAGTGGGGGGCAGGCTACGAGCAGTACTTC. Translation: CASSQEEWGAGYEQYF.

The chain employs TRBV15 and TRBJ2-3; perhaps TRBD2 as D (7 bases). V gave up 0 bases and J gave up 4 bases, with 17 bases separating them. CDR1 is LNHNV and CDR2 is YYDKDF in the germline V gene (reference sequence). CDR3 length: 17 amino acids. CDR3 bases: TGTGCCACCAGCAGAGATAGGACTAGGGGGAGTTCAGATACGCAGTATTTT. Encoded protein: CATSRDRTRGSSDTQYF. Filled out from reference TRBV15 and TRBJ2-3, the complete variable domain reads DAMVIQNPRYQVTQFGKPVTLSCSQTLNHNVMYWYQQKSSQAPKLLFHYYDKDFNNEADTPDNFQSRRPNTSFCFLDIRSPGLGDTAMYLCATSRDRTRGSSDTQYFGPGTRLTVL.

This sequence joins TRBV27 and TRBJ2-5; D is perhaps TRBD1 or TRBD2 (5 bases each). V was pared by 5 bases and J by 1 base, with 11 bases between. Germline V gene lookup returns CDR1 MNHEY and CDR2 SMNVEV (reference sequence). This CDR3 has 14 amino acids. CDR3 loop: CASSLKGTQETQYF. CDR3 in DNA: TGTGCCAGCAGTCTTAAGGGGACCCAAGAGACCCAGTACTTC.

CDR3 in DNA: TGTGCCAGTAGTATGGCAGGGGGCGCGAGCAATCAGCCCCAGCATTTT. As protein: CASSMAGGASNQPQHF. The chain couples TRBV19 to TRBJ1-5; 8 bases are a match to TRBD1. The V segment lost 3 bases and the J segment 1 base; nucleotides outside the gene matches: 5. Per the germline V gene, CDR1 is LNHDA and CDR2 is SQIVND (reference sequence). The CDR3 extends over 16 amino acids.

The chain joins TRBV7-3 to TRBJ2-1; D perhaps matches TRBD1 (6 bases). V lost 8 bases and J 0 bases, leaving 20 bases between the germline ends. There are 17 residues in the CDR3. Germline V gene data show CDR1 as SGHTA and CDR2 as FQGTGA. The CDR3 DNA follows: TGTGCCAGCCCTTACAGGCACAGGGTGAGCTCCTACAATGAGCAGTTCTTC. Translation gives CASPYRHRVSSYNEQFF. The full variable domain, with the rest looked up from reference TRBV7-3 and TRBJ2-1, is GAGVSQTPSNKVTEKGKYVELRCDPISGHTALYWYRQSLGQGPEFLIYFQGTGAADDSGLPNDRFFAVRPEGSVSTLKIQRTERGDSAVYLCASPYRHRVSSYNEQFFGPGTRLTVL.

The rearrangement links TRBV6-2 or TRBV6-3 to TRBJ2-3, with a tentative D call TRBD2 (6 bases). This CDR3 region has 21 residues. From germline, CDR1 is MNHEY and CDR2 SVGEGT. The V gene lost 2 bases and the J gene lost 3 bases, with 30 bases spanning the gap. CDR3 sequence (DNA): TGTGCCAGCAGTTACGATCTTGCCGGGGGATGGCGTGGTGGATCGACAGATACGCAGTATTTT. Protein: CASSYDLAGGWRGGSTDTQYF.

The CDR3, as DNA: TGCGCCAGCAGCCAAGAGAAGAACTTGGCTAGCGGGGATGCGGGTGAGCAGTTCTTC. The encoded protein is CASSQEKNLASGDAGEQFF. V is TRBV4-3 and J is TRBJ2-1; the match to TRBD2 covers 9 bases. Unmatched junction bases numbered 18, after V lost 0 bases and J lost 9 bases. CDR1 and CDR2 (germline): LGHNA, YSLEER. The CDR3 contains 19 residues.

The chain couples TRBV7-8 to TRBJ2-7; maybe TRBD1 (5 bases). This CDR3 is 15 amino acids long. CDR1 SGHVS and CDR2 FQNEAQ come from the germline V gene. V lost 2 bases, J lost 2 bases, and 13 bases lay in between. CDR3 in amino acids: CASSLLSGHTYEQYF. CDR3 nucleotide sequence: TGTGCCAGCAGCTTATTGTCAGGGCATACCTACGAGCAGTACTTC. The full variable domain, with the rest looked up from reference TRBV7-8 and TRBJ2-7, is GAGVSQSPRYKVAKRGQDVALRCDPISGHVSLFWYQQALGQGPEFLTYFQNEAQLDKSGLPSDRFFAERPEGSVSTLKIQRTQQEDSAVYLCASSLLSGHTYEQYFGPGTRLTVT.

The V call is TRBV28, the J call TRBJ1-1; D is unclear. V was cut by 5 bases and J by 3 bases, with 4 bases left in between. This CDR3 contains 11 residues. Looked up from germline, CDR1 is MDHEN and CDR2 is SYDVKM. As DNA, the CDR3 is TGTGCCAGCAGTGAGTACACTGAAGCTTTCTTT. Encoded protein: CASSEYTEAFF.

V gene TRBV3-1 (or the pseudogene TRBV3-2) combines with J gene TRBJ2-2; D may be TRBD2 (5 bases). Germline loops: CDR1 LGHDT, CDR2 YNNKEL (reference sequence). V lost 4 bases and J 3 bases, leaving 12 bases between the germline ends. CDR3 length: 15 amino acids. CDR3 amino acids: CASSRGREHTGELFF. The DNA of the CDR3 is TGTGCCAGCAGCCGCGGAAGGGAGCACACCGGGGAGCTGTTTTTT.

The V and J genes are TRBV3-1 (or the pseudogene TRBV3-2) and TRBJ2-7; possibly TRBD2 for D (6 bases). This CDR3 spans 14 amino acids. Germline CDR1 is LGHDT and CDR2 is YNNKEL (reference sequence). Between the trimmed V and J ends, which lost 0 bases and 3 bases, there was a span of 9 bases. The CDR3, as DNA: TGTGCCAGCAGCCAAGACAAGGGACTCTACGAGCAGTACTTC. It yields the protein CASSQDKGLYEQYF.